Following are 20 T cell receptor beta chains from one sample sequenced in a study of T-cell memory formation after mild COVID-19. TCRdb itself ran the 5' RACE reads through MiXCR, one entry per CDR3 protein. Of roughly 620,000 distinct CDR3 sequences in the sample, more than 15% are singletons; the top ten hold 12%. Sequenced sample: PBMCs or a T cell subset sorted from them (not recorded which). The receptors shown here come from an adult woman who had mild COVID-19 (a few samples of this study predate the infection). Cell type and time point are not known.

This clonotype showed up just a few times. The V and J genes are TRBV5-1 and TRBJ1-1, with D hard to call. The CDR3 has 15 amino acids. V was pared by 4 bases and J by 1 base, with 14 bases between. CDR1 SGHRS and CDR2 YFSETQ come from the germline V gene. The CDR3 bases are TGCGCCAGCAGCCCCGGACGCCGACAGAACACTGAAGCTTTCTTT. Translation gives CASSPGRRQNTEAFF.

The chain recombines TRBV4-3 with TRBJ1-1; D might be TRBD1 (5 bases). CDR1 and CDR2 from the germline V gene are LGHNA and YSLEER. Trimming left V 4 bases short and J 3 bases short, with 15 bases between. This CDR3 comprises 15 residues. The CDR3 DNA reads TGCGCCAGCAGCCCGGACAAGACGGGGTACACTGAAGCTTTCTTT. Residues: CASSPDKTGYTEAFF.

This clonotype was picked up a small number of times. The rearrangement links TRBV15 to TRBJ2-3; unclear D gene. Germline CDR1 reads LNHNV; CDR2 reads YYDKDF (reference sequence). CDR3 size: 12 residues. The V end lost 6 bases, the J end lost 7 bases, and 11 bases lay between the germline ends. The CDR3 bases are TGTGCCACCAGGGGCGACCAAAATACGCAGTATTTT. Protein sequence: CATRGDQNTQYF.

This clonotype turned up a few times. The rearrangement uses TRBV12-5 and TRBJ2-1, with no clear D. Trimming took off 0 bases at V and 7 bases at J, with 7 bases between the two ends. This CDR3 contains 13 residues. Germline CDR1 and CDR2: LGHNT and FRNRAP. The CDR3 bases are TGTGCTAGTGGTTTGGTACTCGTGAATGAGCAGTTCTTC. Protein: CASGLVLVNEQFF.

This clonotype has a count of ten or more. The J gene is TRBJ2-5, the V gene TRBV7-2; D is perhaps TRBD2 (6 bases). The germline CDR1 and CDR2 sequences are SGHTA and FQGNSA. The CDR3 extends over 18 amino acids. V was shortened by 2 bases and J by 7 bases, with 26 bases between the two germline ends. CDR3 residues: CASSLYGTGRRAFGTQYF. CDR3 nucleotide sequence: TGTGCCAGCAGCTTATACGGAACGGGGCGGAGGGCATTTGGGACCCAGTACTTC.

This clonotype has more than one count but fewer than ten. This chain joins TRBV14 and TRBJ2-7; unclear D gene. Germline CDR1 and CDR2: SGHDN and FVKESK. The CDR3 totals 13 residues. The V end lost 3 bases, the J end lost 3 bases, and 9 bases lay between the germline ends. This CDR3 is CASSQRDLYEQYF. The CDR3 DNA reads as TGTGCCAGCAGCCAGCGAGATCTCTACGAGCAGTACTTC. The whole variable domain, remainder taken from reference TRBV14 and TRBJ2-7, is EAGVTQFPSHSVIEKGQTVTLRCDPISGHDNLYWYRRVMGKEIKFLLHFVKESKQDESGMPNNRFLAERTGGTYSTLKVQPAELEDSGVYFCASSQRDLYEQYFGPGTRLTVT.

The chain couples TRBV7-2 to TRBJ1-6, with 9 bases lining up with TRBD1. The germline V gene has CDR1 SGHTA and CDR2 FQGNSA. The CDR3 runs 15 residues. With V trimmed by 1 base and J by 8 bases, 3 bases remained unmatched. The CDR3 sequence: CASSLEGTGYSPLHF. CDR3 coding DNA: TGTGCCAGCAGCTTAGAGGGGACAGGGTATTCACCCCTCCACTTT.

This clonotype has only a few counts. This sequence joins TRBV20-1 and TRBJ1-2; D may be TRBD1 (6 bases). V was pared by 1 base and J by 2 bases, with 20 bases between. This CDR3 region has 17 residues. Per the germline V gene, CDR1 is DFQATT and CDR2 is SNEGSKA (reference sequence). CDR3 region: CSARVPTPGHQNYGYTF. The DNA of the CDR3 is TGCAGTGCTAGAGTCCCGACCCCGGGACATCAGAACTATGGCTACACCTTC.

The chain employs TRBV5-1 and TRBJ2-7; D might be TRBD1 (7 bases). V was cut by 0 bases and J by 3 bases, with 13 bases left in between. Germline CDR1 and CDR2: SGHRS and YFSETQ. The length of the CDR3 is 15 residues. This CDR3 reads CASSLAAGGNYEQYF. The CDR3 DNA follows: TGCGCCAGCAGCTTGGCCGCAGGGGGGAACTACGAGCAGTACTTC.

The chain links TRBV30 to TRBJ2-7; D remains unclear. V was clipped by 5 bases and J by 6 bases, with 11 bases between them. The CDR3 covers 11 residues. Germline lookup yields CDR1 GTSNPN and CDR2 SVGIG (reference sequence). The chain's CDR3 is CAWAAEREQYF. DNA for the CDR3: TGTGCCTGGGCAGCAGAGCGCGAGCAGTACTTC. The full variable domain, its missing parts supplied by reference TRBV30 and TRBJ2-7, is SQTIHQWPATLVQPVGSPLSLECTVEGTSNPNLYWYRQAAGRGLQLLFYSVGIGQISSEVPQNLSASRPQDRQFILSSKKLLLSDSGFYLCAWAAEREQYFGPGTRLTVT.

This clonotype was picked up a small number of times. This chain links TRBV12-3 or TRBV12-4 with TRBJ1-1, with D possibly matching TRBD1 (5 bases). This CDR3 has 11 amino acids. Deletions cut 7 bases from V and 7 bases from J, with 10 bases between. CDR3 sequence: CASKSQGEAFF. As DNA, the CDR3 is TGTGCCAGCAAATCTCAGGGTGAAGCTTTCTTT.

The chain is built from TRBV5-1 and TRBJ2-1, with 12 positions matching TRBD2. J gave up 7 bases and V 4 bases, and 6 bases lay outside the gene matches. Per germline, CDR1 SGHRS and CDR2 YFSETQ. This CDR3 is 15 amino acids long. The CDR3 region is CASSTTSGGPNEQFF. The CDR3 region has the DNA TGCGCCAGCAGCACGACTAGCGGGGGACCTAATGAGCAGTTCTTC.

This clonotype was picked up a small number of times. The chain has TRBV6-6 and TRBJ2-7, with 11 bases fitting TRBD2. The ends lost 4 bases at V and 6 bases at J; junction bases unmatched: 8. The CDR3 is made up of 15 amino acids. Germline V gives CDR1 MNHNY, CDR2 SVGAGI (reference sequence). CDR3 DNA: TGTGCCAGCAGTTGGCTAGCGGGGGGCGATTCCGAGCAGTACTTC. This sequence encodes CASSWLAGGDSEQYF.

This clonotype appeared a few times. The V call is TRBV3-1, the J call TRBJ1-1; 7 nucleotides agree with TRBD1. The CDR3 runs 15 residues. J was trimmed by 1 base and V by 4 bases; bases with no gene match: 6. The germline V gene encodes CDR1 LGHDT and CDR2 YNNKEL (reference sequence). CDR3 loop: CASSPGNRGNTEAFF. CDR3 DNA: TGTGCCAGCAGCCCTGGGAACAGGGGGAACACTGAAGCTTTCTTT.

The V and J genes are TRBV5-1 and TRBJ1-2; D possibly corresponds to TRBD1 (5 bases). This CDR3 is 14 amino acids long. Trimming took off 1 base at V and 6 bases at J, with 13 bases between the two ends. CDR1 is SGHRS, CDR2 YFSETQ, per germline. The CDR3 loop reads CASSLSVQGHGYTF. CDR3 nucleotides: TGCGCCAGCAGCTTGTCGGTTCAGGGACATGGCTACACCTTC. Full variable domain (remainder filled in from reference TRBV5-1 and TRBJ1-2): KAGVTQTPRYLIKTRGQQVTLSCSPISGHRSVSWYQQTPGQGLQFLFEYFSETQRNKGNFPGRFSGRQFSNSRSEMNVSTLELGDSALYLCASSLSVQGHGYTFGSGTRLTVV.

The V gene is TRBV19, the J gene TRBJ1-2, with D maybe TRBD1 (5 bases). Trimming took off 3 bases at V and 8 bases at J, with 16 bases between the two ends. The germline CDR1 and CDR2 sequences are LNHDA and SQIVND (reference sequence). The CDR3 is made up of 14 amino acids. DNA for the CDR3: TGTGCCAGTAGTATCCCGGGACCGACCGTGGGCTACACCTTC. It is translated as CASSIPGPTVGYTF. Looking up the rest from reference TRBV19 and TRBJ1-2 gives the full variable domain: DGGITQSPKYLFRKEGQNVTLSCEQNLNHDAMYWYRQDPGQGLRLIYYSQIVNDFQKGDIAEGYSVSREKKESFPLTVTSAQKNPTAFYLCASSIPGPTVGYTFGSGTRLTVV.

This clonotype was seen a handful of times. The chain recombines TRBV7-9 with TRBJ1-5; 7 nucleotides align to TRBD1. Trimming took 1 base from V and 4 from J; bases not matched to a gene: 7. The CDR3 extends over 16 amino acids. Germline CDR1 is SEHNR and CDR2 is FQNEAQ (reference sequence). The CDR3 region has the DNA TGTGCCAGCAGCTTAGGGGCCGGGACAGCTAATCAGCCCCAGCATTTT. Its protein product is CASSLGAGTANQPQHF.

This clonotype was recorded at least ten times. The V call is TRBV5-1, the J call TRBJ2-1; D is unresolved. Germline V gives CDR1 SGHRS, CDR2 YFSETQ. CDR3 size: 12 residues. Trimming removed 2 bases at V and 7 bases at J, with 7 bases between. The CDR3 protein is CASSLDWNEQFF. In DNA, the CDR3 is TGCGCCAGCAGCTTAGACTGGAATGAGCAGTTCTTC.

V usage is TRBV2 and J usage is TRBJ2-7; TRBD1 is a possible D gene (6 bases). Per germline, CDR1 SNHLY and CDR2 FYNNEI. Trimming pared 3 bases from V and 0 bases from J, leaving 9 bases between. The CDR3 length is 14 residues. CDR3 in amino acids: CASSDPDSSYEQYF. The CDR3 DNA reads as TGTGCCAGCAGTGACCCGGACAGCTCCTACGAGCAGTACTTC.

The sample holds a few counts of this clonotype. The chain links TRBV21-1 to TRBJ2-1; TRBD1 is the table's D call, not checked against the DNA. TRBV21-1 is shown as a pseudogene. The CDR3 is made up of 13 amino acids. The CDR3 loop reads CASNGTAFNEQFF. The CDR3 bases are TGTGCCAGCAACGGGACAGCCTTTAATGAGCAGTTCTTC.